This TCR beta chain comes out of a study of regulatory T cells in long-lasting Graves disease. Study details: In persistent Graves' disease, antithyroid drugs had been taken for over 5 years and TSH receptor antibodies stayed positive.

Trimming removed 1 base at V and 10 bases at J, with 19 bases between. CDR3 length: 16 residues. The germline CDR1 and CDR2 sequences are KGHDR and SFDVKD. To make TCR beta libraries, researchers used iRepertoire HTBI primers and Arm-PCR of CDR3 regions. TCRdb itself ran the multiplex PCR reads through MiXCR, one entry per CDR3 protein. The sample has some 470,000 distinct CDR3 sequences, 20% to 25% seen once; the top ten hold 6.5% to 9%. This clonotype was observed a few times. Time point here: persistent/refractory GD, antithyroid drugs over 5 years with positive TRAb. Construction of the TCR library relied on RNA isolated from PBMCs. An endocrinology department located in Xi'an, China, was where the patients came from.

The TCR was taken from a female donor with Graves disease. Specimen: peripheral blood mononuclear cells (PBMCs), collected when the disease was refractory, from a patient treated with antithyroid drugs. J is TRBJ2-1 and V is TRBV24-1; D is possibly TRBD1 or TRBD2 (7 bases each). The CDR3 DNA follows: TGTGCCACCAGTGATTTTGCTGGCGGGAGACAGGGAGAGCAGTTCTTC. Amino acids: CATSDFAGGRQGEQFF.